This is a list of T cell receptor beta chains from one sample in a study of blood T cell repertoires in COVID-19. Data came from immunoSEQ multiplex PCR; TCRdb stores just in-frame clones and leaves some out. The sample contains fewer than 200,000 clones, 70% to 85% of which appear only once. Material: peripheral blood. These receptors originate from a woman aged 80 or older with acute or convalescent COVID-19. CDR3s include the opening cysteine and the closing phenylalanine or tryptophan. The order of the fields is D gene, J gene, clone size, V gene, CDR3 protein, CDR3 DNA. A D gene is named only where the DNA matches it firmly. Not every row has a clone size; where given, it reads once, few, many or a size class.

D gene: NA
J gene: TRBJ1-2
clone size: once
V gene: TRBV3-1/TRBV3-2
CDR3 protein: CASSQFSYRENYGHTF
CDR3 DNA: TGTGCCAGCAGCCAGTTTTCTTACAGGGAGAACTATGGCCACACCTTC

D gene: NA
J gene: TRBJ1-3
clone size: NA
V gene: TRBV10-3
CDR3 protein: CAINQGNTIYF
CDR3 DNA: TGTGCCATCAACCAGGGGAACACCATATATTTT

D gene: NA
J gene: TRBJ2-3
clone size: NA
V gene: TRBV9
CDR3 protein: CASSVDGGSTDTQYF
CDR3 DNA: TGTGCCAGCAGCGTAGACGGGGGTAGCACAGATACGCAGTATTTT

D gene: TRBD1
J gene: TRBJ1-1
clone size: NA
V gene: TRBV18
CDR3 protein: CASSQTGVANTEAFF
CDR3 DNA: TGTGCCAGCTCACAAACAGGGGTGGCGAACACTGAAGCTTTCTTT

D gene: TRBD1
J gene: TRBJ1-4
clone size: NA
V gene: TRBV7-9
CDR3 protein: CASRRAQGRNEKLFF
CDR3 DNA: TGTGCCAGCAGGCGCGCACAGGGGCGTAACGAAAAACTGTTTTTT

D gene: NA
J gene: TRBJ2-1
clone size: NA
V gene: TRBV24-1
CDR3 protein: CATSDRATSQQFF
CDR3 DNA: TGTGCCACCAGTGATCGAGCAACTAGTCAGCAGTTCTTC

D gene: TRBD1
J gene: TRBJ1-4
clone size: NA
V gene: TRBV5-6
CDR3 protein: CASSLGTGNEKLFF
CDR3 DNA: TGTGCCAGCAGCTTAGGGACAGGCAACGAAAAACTGTTTTTT

D gene: NA
J gene: TRBJ2-3
clone size: NA
V gene: TRBV7-8
CDR3 protein: CASSPNTDTQYF
CDR3 DNA: TGTGCCAGCAGCCCTAACACAGATACGCAGTATTTT

D gene: NA
J gene: TRBJ2-2
clone size: NA
V gene: TRBV10-2
CDR3 protein: CASSADRAFGPGELFF
CDR3 DNA: TGCGCCAGCAGTGCTGACAGAGCCTTTGGGCCCGGGGAGCTGTTTTTT

D gene: TRBD1
J gene: TRBJ2-5
clone size: NA
V gene: TRBV6-1
CDR3 protein: CASSEPTGSSPGAQYF
CDR3 DNA: TGTGCCAGCAGTGAACCGACAGGGTCCAGCCCCGGGGCCCAGTACTTC

D gene: NA
J gene: TRBJ2-6
clone size: NA
V gene: TRBV5-1
CDR3 protein: CASSLAGSQKTGANVLTF
CDR3 DNA: TGCGCCAGCAGCTTGGCCGGGTCCCAGAAGACTGGGGCCAACGTCCTGACTTTC

D gene: NA
J gene: TRBJ1-2
clone size: NA
V gene: TRBV21-1
CDR3 protein: CASSAQSNYGYTF
CDR3 DNA: TGTGCCAGCAGCGCACAGAGTAACTATGGCTACACCTTC

D gene: NA
J gene: TRBJ1-3
clone size: NA
V gene: TRBV28
CDR3 protein: CASSLASSGNTIYF
CDR3 DNA: TGTGCCAGCAGTTTAGCGAGTTCTGGAAACACCATATATTTT

D gene: TRBD2
J gene: TRBJ2-7
clone size: NA
V gene: TRBV7-9
CDR3 protein: CASSLASPGGRNYEQYF
CDR3 DNA: TGTGCCAGCAGCTTAGCTAGCCCGGGGGGAAGGAACTACGAGCAGTACTTC

D gene: TRBD1
J gene: TRBJ2-5
clone size: NA
V gene: TRBV2
CDR3 protein: CASSEWTGRGTQYF
CDR3 DNA: TGTGCCAGCAGTGAGTGGACAGGGAGAGGGACCCAGTACTTC

D gene: NA
J gene: TRBJ2-1
clone size: NA
V gene: TRBV21-1
CDR3 protein: CASSNHGRGDNEQFF
CDR3 DNA: TGTGCCAGCAGCAATCACGGGAGAGGGGACAATGAGCAGTTCTTC

D gene: NA
J gene: TRBJ2-1
clone size: NA
V gene: TRBV3-1/TRBV3-2
CDR3 protein: CASSQDLGPEQFF
CDR3 DNA: TGTGCCAGCAGCCAAGATTTGGGGCCCGAGCAGTTCTTC

D gene: NA
J gene: TRBJ1-2
clone size: few
V gene: TRBV25-1
CDR3 protein: CASSGTDPGNYGYTF
CDR3 DNA: TGTGCCAGCAGTGGGACAGACCCGGGGAACTATGGCTACACCTTC

D gene: NA
J gene: TRBJ1-4
clone size: once
V gene: TRBV5-4
CDR3 protein: CASSAEDEKLFF
CDR3 DNA: TGTGCCAGCAGCGCAGAAGATGAAAAACTGTTTTTT

D gene: TRBD1
J gene: TRBJ1-2
clone size: few
V gene: TRBV10-1
CDR3 protein: CASSPGQVAYGYTF
CDR3 DNA: TGCGCCAGCAGTCCCGGACAGGTCGCCTATGGCTACACCTTC

D gene: NA
J gene: TRBJ2-4
clone size: NA
V gene: TRBV5-1
CDR3 protein: CASSLTGILAKNIQYF
CDR3 DNA: TGCGCCAGCAGTTTGACAGGAATCCTAGCCAAAAACATTCAGTACTTC

D gene: NA
J gene: TRBJ1-1
clone size: NA
V gene: TRBV21-1
CDR3 protein: CASSNLVTGSEAFF
CDR3 DNA: TGTGCCAGCAGCAACCTAGTTACTGGCTCTGAAGCTTTCTTT

D gene: NA
J gene: TRBJ1-1
clone size: NA
V gene: TRBV2
CDR3 protein: CASSVGTLNTEAFF
CDR3 DNA: TGTGCCAGCAGCGTCGGGACTTTAAACACTGAAGCTTTCTTT

D gene: TRBD1
J gene: TRBJ1-1
clone size: NA
V gene: TRBV9
CDR3 protein: CASSPTSTGLARRAFF
CDR3 DNA: TGTGCCAGCAGCCCGACATCGACAGGGCTGGCACGTAGAGCTTTCTTT

D gene: TRBD2
J gene: TRBJ2-1
clone size: once
V gene: TRBV30
CDR3 protein: CASNGGGSYNEQFF
CDR3 DNA: TGTGCCTCCAACGGCGGGGGCTCCTACAATGAGCAGTTCTTC

D gene: TRBD1
J gene: TRBJ2-7
clone size: NA
V gene: TRBV6-5
CDR3 protein: CASSWGQGSSYEQYF
CDR3 DNA: TGTGCCAGCAGTTGGGGACAGGGAAGCTCCTACGAGCAGTACTTC

D gene: NA
J gene: TRBJ1-1
clone size: NA
V gene: TRBV12-3/TRBV12-4
CDR3 protein: CASSAPLGTEAFF
CDR3 DNA: TGTGCCAGCAGTGCCCCCCTCGGCACTGAAGCTTTCTTT

D gene: TRBD1
J gene: TRBJ2-3
clone size: few
V gene: TRBV11-3
CDR3 protein: CASARTGFTDTQYF
CDR3 DNA: TGTGCCAGCGCCCGGACAGGGTTCACAGATACGCAGTATTTT

D gene: NA
J gene: TRBJ1-1
clone size: NA
V gene: TRBV5-1
CDR3 protein: CASSLSEGNTEAFF
CDR3 DNA: TGCGCCAGCAGCTTGTCTGAGGGGAACACTGAAGCTTTCTTT

D gene: TRBD2
J gene: TRBJ2-1
clone size: NA
V gene: TRBV2
CDR3 protein: CASSELAGGRRPFF
CDR3 DNA: TGTGCCAGCAGTGAACTAGCGGGAGGGCGGCGTCCGTTCTTC

D gene: TRBD2
J gene: TRBJ2-1
clone size: NA
V gene: TRBV9
CDR3 protein: CASSAGTSIYNEQFF
CDR3 DNA: TGTGCCAGCAGCGCCGGGACTAGCATCTACAATGAGCAGTTCTTC

D gene: TRBD1
J gene: TRBJ2-2
clone size: NA
V gene: TRBV6-6
CDR3 protein: CATFRGTGVTGELFF
CDR3 DNA: TGTGCCACCTTTCGGGGGACAGGGGTAACCGGGGAGCTGTTTTTT

D gene: NA
J gene: TRBJ1-2
clone size: once
V gene: TRBV10-3
CDR3 protein: CAITGGRLDGYTF
CDR3 DNA: TGTGCCATCACCGGGGGGCGGCTAGATGGCTACACCTTC

D gene: NA
J gene: TRBJ1-1
clone size: NA
V gene: TRBV3-1/TRBV3-2
CDR3 protein: CASSLTKGGMNTEAFF
CDR3 DNA: TGTGCCAGCAGTCTCACGAAGGGGGGGATGAACACTGAAGCTTTCTTT

D gene: TRBD1
J gene: TRBJ1-6
clone size: NA
V gene: TRBV20-1
CDR3 protein: CSASLGQGYSPLHF
CDR3 DNA: TGCAGTGCTAGTTTAGGACAGGGATATTCACCCCTCCACTTT

D gene: TRBD1
J gene: TRBJ1-4
clone size: NA
V gene: TRBV20-1
CDR3 protein: CSASVGTGSNEKLFF
CDR3 DNA: TGCAGTGCTAGTGTCGGGACAGGGTCCAATGAAAAACTGTTTTTT

D gene: NA
J gene: TRBJ1-1
clone size: NA
V gene: TRBV21-1
CDR3 protein: CASSLRPGWTEAFF
CDR3 DNA: TGTGCCAGCAGCCTCAGGCCAGGGTGGACTGAAGCTTTCTTT